The T cell receptor beta chain under discussion was sequenced for a study of cytomegalovirus exposure and HLA in healthy donors. Study conclusions and caveats: It was taken for granted in presence/absence analyses that sequencing depth across donors was roughly uniform.

It was with 60 Vbeta and 13 Jbeta primers that the PCR ran. As originally analysed: Unique TCR beta chains totaled some 78 million in a later count, with some 10 million of them shared. Only in-frame clones appear in the TCRdb table, and some are missing; sequencing was by immunoSEQ multiplex PCR. V and J calls and clone size follow that table, whereas D and trimming were derived from the DNA. The sample records 150,000 to 200,000 clones, around 80% being singletons. A note on this clone: The antigen remains unidentified.

The V end was cut by 1 base, the J end by 5 bases, with 11 bases between. Germline lookup yields CDR1 SGHAT and CDR2 FQNNGV. This CDR3 is 14 amino acids long. The gene calls are TRBV11-2 and TRBJ1-1, with D possibly matching TRBD1 (5 bases). The source of this sequence is a girl aged 2 to 9 in good health and CMV-seropositive. Specimen: PBMCs. In DNA, the CDR3 is TGTGCCAGCAGCTTAGTACCGGGGGGGACTGAAGCTTTCTTT. Translation gives CASSLVPGGTEAFF.